These T cell receptor beta chains were read from a single sample in a study of blood T cell repertoires in COVID-19. Method: immunoSEQ multiplex PCR; TCRdb's copy keeps in-frame clones and lacks some. The sample yields some 28,000 clones, approximately 83% seen once. The source material was peripheral blood. The receptor set was obtained from a human donor in a cohort sampled during active COVID-19. The CDR3 runs from the conserved cysteine through the conserved F or W. Each record gives: D gene, V gene, J gene, clone size, CDR3 DNA, CDR3 protein. D genes are given only for firm matches. Rows may omit the clone size; those that give it use once, few, many or a size class.

D gene: TRBD1; V gene: TRBV10-3; J gene: TRBJ1-4; clone size: once; CDR3 DNA: TGTGCCATCAGTGGGGAATGGACAGGTCGCCAAGAAAAACTGTTTTTT; CDR3 protein: CAISGEWTGRQEKLFF
D gene: TRBD1; V gene: TRBV19; J gene: TRBJ2-7; clone size: -; CDR3 DNA: TGTGCCAGTAAGGGGACAGGGGCCTACGAGCAGTACTTC; CDR3 protein: CASKGTGAYEQYF
D gene: -; V gene: TRBV27; J gene: TRBJ2-1; clone size: -; CDR3 DNA: TGTGCCAGCAGTTCGGTAGCGGAGCAGTTCTTC; CDR3 protein: CASSSVAEQFF
D gene: -; V gene: TRBV21-1; J gene: TRBJ1-6; clone size: -; CDR3 DNA: TGTGCCAGCAGCAAAGCGAGGAGAAGCTCCTATAATTCACCCCTCCACTTT; CDR3 protein: CASSKARRSSYNSPLHF
D gene: TRBD2; V gene: TRBV6-2/TRBV6-3; J gene: TRBJ2-3; clone size: -; CDR3 DNA: TGTGCCAGCAGTGGCGAAGCGGGGGGGCGGGATACGCAGTATTTT; CDR3 protein: CASSGEAGGRDTQYF
D gene: -; V gene: TRBV7-9; J gene: TRBJ1-2; clone size: few; CDR3 DNA: TGTGCCAGCAGCTTAGCGCTAAGTGGCTACACCTTC; CDR3 protein: CASSLALSGYTF
D gene: -; V gene: TRBV5-8; J gene: TRBJ1-5; clone size: -; CDR3 DNA: TGTGCCAGCAGCTTGGGGCAGGGCCGCAATCAGCCCCAGCATTTT; CDR3 protein: CASSLGQGRNQPQHF
D gene: -; V gene: TRBV7-8; J gene: TRBJ2-2; clone size: -; CDR3 DNA: TGTGCCAGCAGCTTAGCGTGGGCTAGCAGCACCGGGGAGCTGTTTTTT; CDR3 protein: CASSLAWASSTGELFF
D gene: -; V gene: TRBV2; J gene: TRBJ2-1; clone size: few; CDR3 DNA: TGTGCCAGCAGTGAAGCGGGCGTGGCTATCTACAATGAGCAGTTCTTC; CDR3 protein: CASSEAGVAIYNEQFF
D gene: -; V gene: TRBV4-1; J gene: TRBJ1-6; clone size: -; CDR3 DNA: TGCGCCAGCAGCCCAATACCCTTTTGGTCGGGAGGGAATTCACCCCTCCACTTT; CDR3 protein: CASSPIPFWSGGNSPLHF
D gene: -; V gene: TRBV18; J gene: TRBJ1-2; clone size: once; CDR3 DNA: TGTGCCAGCTCACCGCGGGACCCCAAGGCCACTAACTATGGCTACACCTTC; CDR3 protein: CASSPRDPKATNYGYTF
D gene: TRBD1; V gene: TRBV29-1; J gene: TRBJ2-7; clone size: -; CDR3 DNA: TGCAGCGGGACAGGTCTTGCCTACGAGCAGTACTTC; CDR3 protein: CSGTGLAYEQYF
D gene: -; V gene: TRBV14; J gene: TRBJ2-3; clone size: -; CDR3 DNA: TGTGCCAGCAGCCAACCTCAGGCGGGGGCAGGGGATACGCAGTATTTT; CDR3 protein: CASSQPQAGAGDTQYF
D gene: -; V gene: TRBV7-3; J gene: TRBJ2-5; clone size: once; CDR3 DNA: TGTGCCAGCAGCCCAGGGGGACGGTTACATAGCGGGGCTGAGACCCAGTACTTC; CDR3 protein: CASSPGGRLHSGAETQYF
D gene: -; V gene: TRBV7-2; J gene: TRBJ1-1; clone size: medium-sized; CDR3 DNA: TGTGCCAGCAGCTTCGACAGATGGCTACCTTTCTTT; CDR3 protein: CASSFDRWLPFF
D gene: -; V gene: TRBV29-1; J gene: TRBJ2-7; clone size: -; CDR3 DNA: TGCAGCGTTAGAGCCTACGAGCAGTACTTC; CDR3 protein: CSVRAYEQYF
D gene: TRBD1; V gene: TRBV13; J gene: TRBJ2-5; clone size: -; CDR3 DNA: TGTGCCAGCAGCGGAACAAGACAGGGGCATAAGGAGACCCAGTACTTC; CDR3 protein: CASSGTRQGHKETQYF
D gene: TRBD2; V gene: TRBV6-5; J gene: TRBJ2-5; clone size: -; CDR3 DNA: TGTGCCAGCAGTTACCGAATGTGGGAGGGGAGGCAGACCCAGTACTTC; CDR3 protein: CASSYRMWEGRQTQYF
D gene: -; V gene: TRBV19; J gene: TRBJ2-1; clone size: -; CDR3 DNA: TGTGCCAGTAGTGCCGGGACTGGGGCCCATGAGCAGTTCTTC; CDR3 protein: CASSAGTGAHEQFF
D gene: TRBD1; V gene: TRBV9; J gene: TRBJ2-1; clone size: -; CDR3 DNA: TGTGCCAGCAGCGAGACAGGGAGTGGTGAGCAGTTCTTC; CDR3 protein: CASSETGSGEQFF
D gene: TRBD1; V gene: TRBV13; J gene: TRBJ1-2; clone size: -; CDR3 DNA: TGTGCCAGCAGCCGGGACAGCGGAAACTATGGCTACACCTTC; CDR3 protein: CASSRDSGNYGYTF
D gene: TRBD1; V gene: TRBV2; J gene: TRBJ2-7; clone size: once; CDR3 DNA: TGTGCCAGCGGTCAGGGGACAGGAACTCGCGAGCAGTACTTC; CDR3 protein: CASGQGTGTREQYF
D gene: -; V gene: TRBV6-5; J gene: TRBJ1-2; clone size: -; CDR3 DNA: TGTGCCAGCAGTTACTCGAGGGGGGGAGCCTATGGCTACACCTTC; CDR3 protein: CASSYSRGGAYGYTF
D gene: TRBD2; V gene: TRBV3-1/TRBV3-2; J gene: TRBJ2-5; clone size: -; CDR3 DNA: TGTGCCAGCAGTCGTAGCGGGGGGGCTCAAGAGACCCAGTACTTC; CDR3 protein: CASSRSGGAQETQYF
D gene: TRBD2; V gene: TRBV18; J gene: TRBJ2-3; clone size: once; CDR3 DNA: TGTGCCAGCTCACCACCTGGCGGGGGGTTCACAGATACGCAGTATTTT; CDR3 protein: CASSPPGGGFTDTQYF
D gene: TRBD1; V gene: TRBV5-1; J gene: TRBJ1-1; clone size: -; CDR3 DNA: TGCGCCAGCAGCCGGGAGGGGGCCTCTGAAGCTTTCTTT; CDR3 protein: CASSREGASEAFF
D gene: -; V gene: TRBV19; J gene: TRBJ2-1; clone size: -; CDR3 DNA: TGTGCCAGTAGTATCGTACGGTTTAATGAGCAGTTCTTC; CDR3 protein: CASSIVRFNEQFF
D gene: -; V gene: TRBV3-1/TRBV3-2; J gene: TRBJ1-1; clone size: -; CDR3 DNA: TGTGCCAGCAGCCAAGGTACCGGAGCTTTCTTT; CDR3 protein: CASSQGTGAFF
D gene: -; V gene: TRBV7-8; J gene: TRBJ2-7; clone size: -; CDR3 DNA: TGTGCCAGCAGCTTAGAAGGGGTCGAGCAGTACTTC; CDR3 protein: CASSLEGVEQYF
D gene: TRBD1; V gene: TRBV24-1; J gene: TRBJ2-6; clone size: large; CDR3 DNA: TGTGCCACCAGTAGAGGGGGCTCTCCCTCTGGGGCCAACGTCCTGACTTTC; CDR3 protein: CATSRGGSPSGANVLTF
D gene: -; V gene: TRBV5-1; J gene: TRBJ2-2; clone size: once; CDR3 DNA: TGCGCCAGCAGCTTGGGGGCCGGTAACACCGGGGAGCTGTTTTTT; CDR3 protein: CASSLGAGNTGELFF
D gene: TRBD2; V gene: TRBV4-3; J gene: TRBJ2-7; clone size: once; CDR3 DNA: TGCGCCAGCAGCCAAGAAGACGGGAGGGAGCAGTACTTC; CDR3 protein: CASSQEDGREQYF
D gene: -; V gene: TRBV5-1; J gene: TRBJ2-1; clone size: once; CDR3 DNA: TGCGCCAGCAGCTTGGTACAGGGTGTGAATGAGCAGTTCTTC; CDR3 protein: CASSLVQGVNEQFF
D gene: -; V gene: TRBV25-1; J gene: TRBJ1-1; clone size: -; CDR3 DNA: TGTGCCAGCTTCCGGGGGAACACTGAAGCTTTCTTT; CDR3 protein: CASFRGNTEAFF
D gene: -; V gene: TRBV11-3; J gene: TRBJ1-1; clone size: -; CDR3 DNA: TGTGCCAGCAGCTCAACATCCGAAGCTTTCTTT; CDR3 protein: CASSSTSEAFF
D gene: -; V gene: TRBV2; J gene: TRBJ2-7; clone size: -; CDR3 DNA: TGTGCCAGCAGTGAATGCCGGGGGAGCTCCTACGAGCAGTACTTC; CDR3 protein: CASSECRGSSYEQYF
D gene: TRBD1; V gene: TRBV7-3; J gene: TRBJ1-2; clone size: -; CDR3 DNA: TGTGCCAGCAGCTTAATAGGGACAGATGGCTACACCTTC; CDR3 protein: CASSLIGTDGYTF
D gene: -; V gene: TRBV24-1; J gene: TRBJ2-2; clone size: -; CDR3 DNA: TGTGCCACCAGTGATCTTTGGACAGCAGCGACCGGGGAGCTGTTTTTT; CDR3 protein: CATSDLWTAATGELFF
D gene: -; V gene: TRBV6-5; J gene: TRBJ1-6; clone size: -; CDR3 DNA: TGTGCCAGCAATCTGGACAGCACTAATTCACCCCTCCACTTT; CDR3 protein: CASNLDSTNSPLHF
D gene: TRBD2; V gene: TRBV24-1; J gene: TRBJ2-5; clone size: -; CDR3 DNA: TGTGCCACCAGTGAAGCTACTAGCGGCCAAGAGACCCAGTACTTC; CDR3 protein: CATSEATSGQETQYF
D gene: TRBD2; V gene: TRBV4-2; J gene: TRBJ2-5; clone size: -; CDR3 DNA: TGTGCCAGCAGCCAAGCCACTAGCGGCCAAGAGACCCAGTACTTC; CDR3 protein: CASSQATSGQETQYF
D gene: -; V gene: TRBV18; J gene: TRBJ2-7; clone size: -; CDR3 DNA: TGTGCCAGCTCACCTTCAGTGACAGCCTACGAGCAGTACTTC; CDR3 protein: CASSPSVTAYEQYF
D gene: TRBD1; V gene: TRBV30; J gene: TRBJ2-7; clone size: -; CDR3 DNA: TGTGCCTGGACCGGGACAGTCCTTTCCTACGAGCAGTACTTC; CDR3 protein: CAWTGTVLSYEQYF
D gene: TRBD2; V gene: TRBV28; J gene: TRBJ2-3; clone size: -; CDR3 DNA: TGTGCCAGCAGTAATACTATTCTAGCGGGGGGCACCACAGATACGCAGTATTTT; CDR3 protein: CASSNTILAGGTTDTQYF
D gene: -; V gene: TRBV27; J gene: TRBJ1-6; clone size: -; CDR3 DNA: TGTGCCAGCGGCAATAATTCACCCCTCCACTTT; CDR3 protein: CASGNNSPLHF
D gene: -; V gene: TRBV29-1; J gene: TRBJ1-1; clone size: -; CDR3 DNA: TGCAGCGTGAGGACAGACGCCCAGGCTTTCTTT; CDR3 protein: CSVRTDAQAFF
D gene: TRBD2; V gene: TRBV24-1; J gene: TRBJ2-3; clone size: -; CDR3 DNA: TGTGCCACCAGTGACCCGGGACTAGCTACCTACACAGATACGCAGTATTTT; CDR3 protein: CATSDPGLATYTDTQYF
D gene: TRBD1; V gene: TRBV7-9; J gene: TRBJ1-4; clone size: -; CDR3 DNA: TGTGCCAGCAGCTTAGCGCCCCCGCGCTTAGGGGGCGGAAAACTGTTTTTT; CDR3 protein: CASSLAPPRLGGGKLFF
D gene: -; V gene: TRBV9; J gene: TRBJ1-1; clone size: -; CDR3 DNA: TGTGCCAGCAGCGTATCGGGGAACACTGAAGCTTTCTTT; CDR3 protein: CASSVSGNTEAFF
D gene: TRBD2; V gene: TRBV3-1/TRBV3-2; J gene: TRBJ2-1; clone size: -; CDR3 DNA: TGTGCCAGCAGCCGGCGGCTAGCGGGGGCAAGCAATGAGCAGTTCTTC; CDR3 protein: CASSRRLAGASNEQFF
D gene: TRBD1; V gene: TRBV6-6; J gene: TRBJ2-6; clone size: once; CDR3 DNA: TGTGCCAGCAGTAAGAGGACAGGGCCCGGGGCCAACGTCCTGACTTTC; CDR3 protein: CASSKRTGPGANVLTF
D gene: -; V gene: TRBV7-9; J gene: TRBJ2-7; clone size: -; CDR3 DNA: TGTGCCAGCAGCCCCATTCGGGCCTTGGACAACGAGCAGTACTTC; CDR3 protein: CASSPIRALDNEQYF
D gene: -; V gene: TRBV27; J gene: TRBJ2-3; clone size: -; CDR3 DNA: TGTGCCAGCAATCTAGAGGGAGCCAACTCAATCACAGATACGCAGTATTTT; CDR3 protein: CASNLEGANSITDTQYF
D gene: -; V gene: TRBV18; J gene: TRBJ2-7; clone size: -; CDR3 DNA: TGTGCCAGCTCACCGGGCACCTACGAGCAGTACTTC; CDR3 protein: CASSPGTYEQYF
D gene: TRBD1; V gene: TRBV29-1; J gene: TRBJ1-1; clone size: medium-sized; CDR3 DNA: TGCAGCGCCCAAAGACAGGGGGCGCGTCACACTGAAGCTTTCTTT; CDR3 protein: CSAQRQGARHTEAFF